Many counts were recorded for the clone carrying this T cell receptor (beta chain). This sample is drawn from a study of Graves' ophthalmopathy and Graves' hyperthyroidism. Excluded: other autoimmune disease, uncontrolled infection, pregnancy or lactation. Germline V gene sequence: CDR1 MDHEN, CDR2 SYDVKM. Deletions cut 8 bases from V and 2 bases from J, with 13 bases between. This CDR3 spans 13 amino acids. Investigators amplified TCR beta CDR3 regions from RNA transcripts. HTBI primers primed a first-round RT-PCR, and a second-round multiplex PCR followed. TCRdb called the multiplex PCR reads again in MiXCR, with one record for every CDR3 protein. This table holds about 220,000 distinct CDR3 sequences, around a fifth found once.

This TCR was recovered from a woman aged 45-65 years with Graves' ophthalmopathy. The chain couples TRBV28 to TRBJ2-7; either TRBD1 or TRBD2 may supply D (5 bases each). The sample was peripheral blood. The DNA of the CDR3 is TGTGCCAGCGGGGACCCTTACCCCTACGAGCAGTACTTC. This sequence encodes CASGDPYPYEQYF. Together with reference TRBV28 and TRBJ2-7, the CDR3 gives the full variable domain: DVKVTQSSRYLVKRTGEKVFLECVQDMDHENMFWYRQDPGLGLRLIYFSYDVKMKEKGDIPEGYSVSREKKERFSLILESASTNQTSMYLCASGDPYPYEQYFGPGTRLTVT.